This T cell receptor (beta chain) is drawn from a study of OX40 agonist ivuxolimab in advanced cancers. On the study more broadly: Among those enrolled, mean age was about 60 years (range about 23 to 90) and 75% to 85% were male. Therapy given before enrollment (anti-PD-1, anti-PD-L1 or anti-CTLA-4) was allowed, and 40% to 45% had some.

As regards this clone: No antigen is known for it.

The germline V and J ends were trimmed by 5 bases and 0 bases, with 4 bases remaining between them. The CDR3 consists of 13 residues. Germline CDR1 and CDR2: SGHTA and FQGNSA. Data came from immunoSEQ multiplex PCR; TCRdb stores just in-frame clones and leaves some out. Of about 53,000 clones in the sample, 82% are singletons; the top ten hold more than 1.1%. Broader study findings: Several nonresponders also turned out to have low normalized T-cell clonal expansion. Undetermined was the antigen specificity of the expanded peripheral T cells.

The chain combines TRBV7-2 with TRBJ1-4; D is unresolved. The TCR sequence derives from an adult with an advanced solid tumor such as melanoma, head and neck, liver or kidney cancer. This specimen consisted of CD4+ or CD8+ T cells sorted from blood, obtained in a trial of the OX40 agonist ivuxolimab. The CDR3 region has the DNA TGTGCCAGCAGCCGGGCAACTAATGAAAAACTGTTTTTT. Translated: CASSRATNEKLFF.